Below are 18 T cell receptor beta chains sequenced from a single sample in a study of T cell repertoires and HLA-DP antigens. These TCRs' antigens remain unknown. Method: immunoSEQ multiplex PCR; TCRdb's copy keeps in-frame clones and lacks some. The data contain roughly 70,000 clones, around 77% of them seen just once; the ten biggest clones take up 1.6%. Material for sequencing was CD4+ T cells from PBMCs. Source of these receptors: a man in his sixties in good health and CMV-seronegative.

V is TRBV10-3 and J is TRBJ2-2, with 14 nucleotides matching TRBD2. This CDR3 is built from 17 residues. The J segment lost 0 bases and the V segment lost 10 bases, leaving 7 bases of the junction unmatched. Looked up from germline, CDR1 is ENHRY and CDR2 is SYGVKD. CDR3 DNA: TGTGCCACGAGGACTAGCGGGGGGCTTACGAACACCGGGGAGCTGTTTTTT. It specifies CATRTSGGLTNTGELFF.

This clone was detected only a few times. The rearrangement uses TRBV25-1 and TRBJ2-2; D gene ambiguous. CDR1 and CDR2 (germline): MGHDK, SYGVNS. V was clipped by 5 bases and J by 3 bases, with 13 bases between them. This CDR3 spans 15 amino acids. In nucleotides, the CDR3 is TGTGCCAGCAGTCCCCTCTCCCGGGACACCGGGGAGCTGTTTTTT. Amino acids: CASSPLSRDTGELFF.

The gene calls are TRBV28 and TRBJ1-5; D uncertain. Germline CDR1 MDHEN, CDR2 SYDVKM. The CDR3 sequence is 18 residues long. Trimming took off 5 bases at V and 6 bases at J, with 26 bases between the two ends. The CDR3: CASSRQTGLTSDAQPQHF. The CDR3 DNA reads TGTGCCAGCAGTCGCCAGACGGGCCTGACATCGGACGCTCAGCCCCAGCATTTT. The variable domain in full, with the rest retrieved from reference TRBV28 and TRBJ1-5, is DVKVTQSSRYLVKRTGEKVFLECVQDMDHENMFWYRQDPGLGLRLIYFSYDVKMKEKGDIPEGYSVSREKKERFSLILESASTNQTSMYLCASSRQTGLTSDAQPQHFGDGTRLSIL.

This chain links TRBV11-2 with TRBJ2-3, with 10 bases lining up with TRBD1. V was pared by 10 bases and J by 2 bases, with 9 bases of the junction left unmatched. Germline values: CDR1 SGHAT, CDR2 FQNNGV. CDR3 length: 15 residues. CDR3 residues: CATRLTGGNTDTQYF. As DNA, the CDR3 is TGTGCCACCCGACTGACAGGGGGCAACACAGATACGCAGTATTTT.

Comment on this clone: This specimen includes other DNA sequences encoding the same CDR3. As DNA, the CDR3 is TGTGCCAGCAGCTTCGGAGCAACTAATGAAAAACTGTTTTTT. It specifies CASSFGATNEKLFF. This chain joins TRBV5-6 and TRBJ1-4, with D unclear. Looked up from germline, CDR1 is SGHDT and CDR2 is YYEEEE. With 2 bases removed from V and 0 bases from J, the gap between germline ends came to 5 bases. The CDR3 totals 14 residues.

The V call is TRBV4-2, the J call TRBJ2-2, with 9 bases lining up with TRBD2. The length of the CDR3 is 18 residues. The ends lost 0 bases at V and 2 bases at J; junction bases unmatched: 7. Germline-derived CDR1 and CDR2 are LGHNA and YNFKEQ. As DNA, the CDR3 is TGTGCCAGCAGCCAAGATGGGGCTAGCGGGGCCAACACCGGGGAGCTGTTTTTT. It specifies CASSQDGASGANTGELFF.

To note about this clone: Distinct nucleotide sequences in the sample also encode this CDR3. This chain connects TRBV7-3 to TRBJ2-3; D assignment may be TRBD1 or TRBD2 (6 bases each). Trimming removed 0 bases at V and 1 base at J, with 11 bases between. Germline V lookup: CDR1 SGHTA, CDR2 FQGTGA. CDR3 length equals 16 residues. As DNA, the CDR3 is TGTGCCAGCAGCTTAACCGGGGGCGTAGGCACAGATACGCAGTATTTT. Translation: CASSLTGGVGTDTQYF.

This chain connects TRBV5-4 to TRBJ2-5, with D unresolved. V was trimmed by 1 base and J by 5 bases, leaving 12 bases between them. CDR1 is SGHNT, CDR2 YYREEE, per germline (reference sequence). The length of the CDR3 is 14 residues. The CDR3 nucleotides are TGTGCCAGCAGCTTGAGGCTCGCAAGGGAGACCCAGTACTTC. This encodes CASSLRLARETQYF.

DNA for the CDR3: TGTGCCAGCAGTGTGGGCTACGAGCAGTACGTC. Amino acid sequence: CASSVGYEQYV. The genes are TRBV2 and TRBJ2-7; the D is unclear. V dropped 4 bases and J dropped 3 bases, with 4 bases sitting between them. The germline V gene encodes CDR1 SNHLY and CDR2 FYNNEI. This CDR3 is 11 amino acids long.

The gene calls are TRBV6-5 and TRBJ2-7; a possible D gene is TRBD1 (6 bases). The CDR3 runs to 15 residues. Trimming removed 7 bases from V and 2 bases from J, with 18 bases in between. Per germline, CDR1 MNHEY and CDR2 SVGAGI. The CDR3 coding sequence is TGTGCCAGCACCAACAGGGCGCCGGGCGCCTACGAGCAGTACTTC. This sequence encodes CASTNRAPGAYEQYF.

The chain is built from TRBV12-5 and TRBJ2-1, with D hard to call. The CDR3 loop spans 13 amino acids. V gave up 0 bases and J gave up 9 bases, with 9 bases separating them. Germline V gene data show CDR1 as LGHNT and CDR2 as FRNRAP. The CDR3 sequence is CASGLVTAGEQFF. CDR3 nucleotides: TGTGCTAGTGGTTTGGTAACCGCCGGTGAGCAGTTCTTC.

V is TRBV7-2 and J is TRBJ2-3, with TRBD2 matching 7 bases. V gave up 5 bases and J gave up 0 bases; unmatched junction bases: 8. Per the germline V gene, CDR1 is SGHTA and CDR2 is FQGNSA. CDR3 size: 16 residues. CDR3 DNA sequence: TGTGCCAGCAGCCCACCTCTAGCGGCTAGCACAGATACGCAGTATTTT. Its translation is CASSPPLAASTDTQYF.

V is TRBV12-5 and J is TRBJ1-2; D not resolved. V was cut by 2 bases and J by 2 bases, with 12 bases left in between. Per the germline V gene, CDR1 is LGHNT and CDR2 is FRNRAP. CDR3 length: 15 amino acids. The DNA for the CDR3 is TGTGCTAGTGGTTTGCCCTCAGGTCGGAACTATGGCTACACCTTC. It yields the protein CASGLPSGRNYGYTF.

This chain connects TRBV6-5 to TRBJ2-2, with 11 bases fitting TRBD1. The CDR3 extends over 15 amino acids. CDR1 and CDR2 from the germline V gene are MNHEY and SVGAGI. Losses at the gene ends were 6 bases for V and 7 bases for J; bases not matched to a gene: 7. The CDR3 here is CASRRRTGGNGELFF. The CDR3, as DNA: TGTGCCAGCAGGCGCCGGACAGGGGGCAACGGGGAGCTGTTTTTT.

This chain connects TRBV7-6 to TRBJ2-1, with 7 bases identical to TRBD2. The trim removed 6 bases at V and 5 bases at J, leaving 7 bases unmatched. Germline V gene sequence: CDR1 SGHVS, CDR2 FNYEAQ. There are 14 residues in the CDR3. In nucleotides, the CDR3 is TGTGCCAGCAGTGGACTAGGCGTAGACAATGAGCAGTTCTTC. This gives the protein CASSGLGVDNEQFF.

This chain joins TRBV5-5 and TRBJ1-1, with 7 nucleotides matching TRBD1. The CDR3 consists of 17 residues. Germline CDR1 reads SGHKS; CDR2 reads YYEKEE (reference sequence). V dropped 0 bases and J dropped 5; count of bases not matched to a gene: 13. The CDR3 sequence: CASSLGFQGGSRTEAFF. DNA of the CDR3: TGTGCCAGCAGCTTGGGGTTTCAGGGGGGATCGAGGACTGAAGCTTTCTTT.

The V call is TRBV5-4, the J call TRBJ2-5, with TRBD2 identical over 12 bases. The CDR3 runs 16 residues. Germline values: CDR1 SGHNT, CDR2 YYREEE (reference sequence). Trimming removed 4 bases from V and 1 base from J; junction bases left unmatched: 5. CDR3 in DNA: TGTGCCAGCAGCCGTCGGACTAGCGGGACCCAAGAGACCCAGTACTTC. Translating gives CASSRRTSGTQETQYF.

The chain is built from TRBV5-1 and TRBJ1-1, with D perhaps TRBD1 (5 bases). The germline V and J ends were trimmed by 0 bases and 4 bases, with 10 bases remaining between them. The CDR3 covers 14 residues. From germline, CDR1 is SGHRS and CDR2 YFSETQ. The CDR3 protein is CASSLGERGTEAFF. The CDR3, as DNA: TGCGCCAGCAGCTTGGGAGAGAGGGGCACTGAAGCTTTCTTT. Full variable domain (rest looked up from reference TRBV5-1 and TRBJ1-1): KAGVTQTPRYLIKTRGQQVTLSCSPISGHRSVSWYQQTPGQGLQFLFEYFSETQRNKGNFPGRFSGRQFSNSRSEMNVSTLELGDSALYLCASSLGERGTEAFFGQGTRLTVV.